This TCR beta chain was profiled in a study of OX40 agonist ivuxolimab in advanced cancers. Whole-study results and caveats: Antigen specificity remained undetermined for the expanded peripheral T cells.

Trimming removed 5 bases at V and 0 bases at J, with 22 bases between. The length of the CDR3 is 18 residues. In germline, CDR1 is MDHEN, CDR2 SYDVKM. The method was immunoSEQ multiplex PCR; TCRdb's version includes in-frame clones alone and lacks a portion of them. The data contain 15,000 to 20,000 clones, approximately 81% of them singletons. In the case of this clone: Its cognate antigen is unknown.

The specimen comprised CD4+ or CD8+ T cells sorted from blood, sampled in a trial of the OX40 agonist ivuxolimab. The chain recombines TRBV28 with TRBJ1-2, with D tentatively TRBD1 (5 bases). The sequence was obtained from an adult with an advanced solid tumor such as melanoma, head and neck, liver or kidney cancer. The CDR3 loop reads CASSDGTALGVANYGYTF. The DNA of the CDR3 is TGTGCCAGCAGTGACGGGACCGCACTGGGGGTAGCTAACTATGGCTACACCTTC.